The present entry profiles one T cell receptor beta chain with its context. Its antigen is as yet unknown. The data stem from a study of T-cell reconstitution after alpha-beta-depleted transplantation in children. A library of TCRbeta sequences, prepared with unique molecular identifiers, was generated. TCRdb used MiXCR to reprocess the PCR reads, holding one entry per CDR3 protein. The repertoire holds approximately 800,000 distinct CDR3 sequences, with approximately 15% as singletons. Notes on the study in general: It was reported that alpha-beta T cells came from several hundred expanded graft clones (about two months after transplant). One year after transplant, T-cell counts and diversity came mostly from newly produced T cells.

Sequenced here: PBMCs, mostly from graft donor cells, sampled 360 days after TCRalphabeta/CD19-depleted stem cell transplant. This receptor was identified in a male patient between 5 and 17 years old who had a stem cell transplant for acute lymphoblastic leukemia, so the T cells may come from the graft donor.

In DNA form, the CDR3 reads TGTGCCAGCAGCGTAGAGGCGGGAGTTTCCTACGAGCAGTACTTC. This gives the protein CASSVEAGVSYEQYF. The gene calls are TRBV9 and TRBJ2-7, with 7 bases lining up with TRBD2. V was clipped by 0 bases and J by 1 base; unmatched bases: 4. The germline gives CDR1 SGDLS, CDR2 YYNGEE. This CDR3 comprises 15 residues.